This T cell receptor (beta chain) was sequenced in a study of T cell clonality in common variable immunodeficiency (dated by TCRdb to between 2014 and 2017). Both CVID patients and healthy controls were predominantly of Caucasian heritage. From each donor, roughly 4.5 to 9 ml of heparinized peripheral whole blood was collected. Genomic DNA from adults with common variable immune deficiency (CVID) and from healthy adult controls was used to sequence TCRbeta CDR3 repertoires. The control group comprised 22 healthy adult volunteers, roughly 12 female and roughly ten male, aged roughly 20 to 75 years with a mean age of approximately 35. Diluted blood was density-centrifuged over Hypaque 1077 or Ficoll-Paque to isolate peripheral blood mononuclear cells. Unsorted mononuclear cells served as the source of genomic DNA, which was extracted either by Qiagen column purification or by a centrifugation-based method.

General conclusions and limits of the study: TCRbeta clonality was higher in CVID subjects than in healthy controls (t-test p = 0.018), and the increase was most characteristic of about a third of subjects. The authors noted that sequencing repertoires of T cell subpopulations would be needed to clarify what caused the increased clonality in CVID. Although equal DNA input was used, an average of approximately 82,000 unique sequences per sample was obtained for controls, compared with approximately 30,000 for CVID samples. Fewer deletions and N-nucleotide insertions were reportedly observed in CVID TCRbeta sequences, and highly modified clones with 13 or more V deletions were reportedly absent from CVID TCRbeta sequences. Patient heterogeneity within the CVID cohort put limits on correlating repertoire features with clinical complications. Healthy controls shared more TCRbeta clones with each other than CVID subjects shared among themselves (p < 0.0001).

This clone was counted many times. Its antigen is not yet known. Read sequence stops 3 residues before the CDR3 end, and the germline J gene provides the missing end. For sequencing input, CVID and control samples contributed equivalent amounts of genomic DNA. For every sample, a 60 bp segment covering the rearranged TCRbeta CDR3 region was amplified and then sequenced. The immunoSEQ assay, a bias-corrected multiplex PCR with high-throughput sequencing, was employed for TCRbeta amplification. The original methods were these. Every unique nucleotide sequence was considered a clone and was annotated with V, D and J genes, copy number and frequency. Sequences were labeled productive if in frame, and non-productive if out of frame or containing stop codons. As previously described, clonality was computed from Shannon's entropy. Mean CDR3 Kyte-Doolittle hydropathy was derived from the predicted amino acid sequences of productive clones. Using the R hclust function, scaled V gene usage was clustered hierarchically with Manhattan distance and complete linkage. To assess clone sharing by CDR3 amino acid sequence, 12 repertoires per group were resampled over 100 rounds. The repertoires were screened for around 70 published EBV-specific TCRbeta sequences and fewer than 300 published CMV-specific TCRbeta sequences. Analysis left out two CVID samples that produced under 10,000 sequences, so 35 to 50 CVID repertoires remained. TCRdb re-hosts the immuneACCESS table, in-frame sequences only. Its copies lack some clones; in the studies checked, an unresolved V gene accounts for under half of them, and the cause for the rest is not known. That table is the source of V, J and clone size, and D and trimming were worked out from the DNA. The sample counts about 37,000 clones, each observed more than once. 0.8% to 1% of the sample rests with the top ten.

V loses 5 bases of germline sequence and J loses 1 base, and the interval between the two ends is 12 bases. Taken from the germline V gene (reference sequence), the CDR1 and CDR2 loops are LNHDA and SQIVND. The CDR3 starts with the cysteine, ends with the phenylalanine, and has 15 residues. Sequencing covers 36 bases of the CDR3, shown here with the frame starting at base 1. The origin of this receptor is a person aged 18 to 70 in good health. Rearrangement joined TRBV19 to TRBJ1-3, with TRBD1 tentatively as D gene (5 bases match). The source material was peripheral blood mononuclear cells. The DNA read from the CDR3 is TGTGCCAGTAGTCGCTACGGGGGTTCTGGAAACACC. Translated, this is CASSRYGGSGNT. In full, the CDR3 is CASSRYGGSGNTIYF. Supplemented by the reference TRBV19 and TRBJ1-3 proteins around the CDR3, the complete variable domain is DGGITQSPKYLFRKEGQNVTLSCEQNLNHDAMYWYRQDPGQGLRLIYYSQIVNDFQKGDIAEGYSVSREKKESFPLTVTSAQKNPTAFYLCASSRYGGSGNTIYFGEGSWLTVV.